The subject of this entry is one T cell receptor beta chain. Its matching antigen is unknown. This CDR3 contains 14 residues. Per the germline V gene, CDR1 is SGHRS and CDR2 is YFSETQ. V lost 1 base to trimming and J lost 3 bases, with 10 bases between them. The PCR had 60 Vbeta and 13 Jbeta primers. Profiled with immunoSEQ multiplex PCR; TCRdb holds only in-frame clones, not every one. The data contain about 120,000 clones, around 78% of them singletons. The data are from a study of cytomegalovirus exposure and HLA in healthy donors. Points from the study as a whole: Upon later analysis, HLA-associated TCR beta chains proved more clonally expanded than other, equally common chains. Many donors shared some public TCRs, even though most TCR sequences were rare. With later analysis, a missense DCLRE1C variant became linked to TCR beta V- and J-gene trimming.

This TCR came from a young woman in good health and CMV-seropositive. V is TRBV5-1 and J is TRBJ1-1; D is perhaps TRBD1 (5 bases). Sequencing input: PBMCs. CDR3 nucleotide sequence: TGCGCCAGCAGCTTGCCCTGGGGGGACACTGAAGCTTTCTTT. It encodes CASSLPWGDTEAFF.